One and the same sample provided the 24 T cell receptor beta chains below, sequenced in a study of T cell repertoires in cytomegalovirus infection. MiXCR, run by TCRdb on the reads, gives a single entry per CDR3 protein. The sample holds 250,000 or so distinct CDR3 sequences; over 15% are singletons and the top ten take around 47%. The source material was CD8+ T cells from PBMCs. The receptors shown here come from a human donor in good health (CMV status not recorded). Some clones in this sample may be carry-over from other donors' samples.

This clonotype was counted between two and nine times. The chain couples TRBV20-1 to TRBJ1-3; a weak D match, TRBD1 (5 bases). This CDR3 comprises 15 residues. The V gene's germline CDR1 is DFQATT and CDR2 SNEGSKA (reference sequence). Trimming took 3 bases from V and 8 from J, leaving 20 bases between them. CDR3 in amino acids: CSAREGPTGIDTIYF. The DNA of the CDR3 is TGCAGTGCTAGGGAGGGACCGACCGGGATAGACACCATATATTTT.

The chain recombines TRBV6-2 or TRBV6-3 with TRBJ2-7; TRBD1 agrees at 7 bases. The CDR3 is 15 amino acids. V was pared by 6 bases and J by 0 bases, with 8 bases of the junction left unmatched. Germline V gives CDR1 MNHEY, CDR2 SVGEGT. CDR3 in DNA: TGTGCCAGCAGGAGCCGGGACAGTTTCTCCTACGAGCAGTACTTC. Protein product: CASRSRDSFSYEQYF.

This clonotype has ten or more counts. V usage is TRBV7-3 and J usage is TRBJ2-1, with 9 positions matching TRBD2. CDR3 size: 16 residues. Germline V lookup: CDR1 SGHTA, CDR2 FQGTGA. Unmatched junction bases numbered 6, after V lost 1 base and J lost 5 bases. DNA of the CDR3: TGTGCCAGCAGCTTAAGCGGGGGGGCCTTCAACAATGAGCAGTTCTTC. Amino acids: CASSLSGGAFNNEQFF.

This clonotype was recorded many times. The chain joins TRBV28 to TRBJ2-5; tentatively, D is TRBD1 (6 bases). Germline V gene lookup returns CDR1 MDHEN and CDR2 SYDVKM. V was pared by 9 bases and J by 1 base, with 9 bases between. The CDR3 is made up of 12 amino acids. In nucleotides, the CDR3 is TGTGCCAGAGGGACACTCCAAGAGACCCAGTACTTC. It translates to CARGTLQETQYF.

This clonotype was recorded many times. This chain joins TRBV28 and TRBJ2-7, with D uncertain. The germline V gene has CDR1 MDHEN and CDR2 SYDVKM. There are 15 residues in the CDR3. V was shortened by 3 bases and J by 1 base, with 13 bases between the two germline ends. CDR3 residues: CASSFDQENSYEQYF. The CDR3, as DNA: TGTGCCAGCAGTTTTGACCAGGAAAATTCCTACGAGCAGTACTTC.

This clonotype was seen more than once but under ten times. This rearrangement joins TRBV7-9 to TRBJ1-6; D not certain. V was cut by 5 bases and J by 6 bases, with 17 bases left in between. CDR1 is SEHNR, CDR2 FQNEAQ, per germline (reference sequence). The CDR3 spans 16 residues. The CDR3: CASSTTRRGINSPLHF. The CDR3 DNA is TGTGCCAGCAGCACGACCCGCCGGGGAATTAATTCACCCCTCCACTTT.

This clonotype has ten or more counts. V usage is TRBV7-8 and J usage is TRBJ1-1; TRBD1 might be the D (5 bases). V gave up 0 bases and J gave up 5 bases, with 16 bases separating them. Germline V gene lookup returns CDR1 SGHVS and CDR2 FQNEAQ. This CDR3 is built from 16 residues. The CDR3 region has the DNA TGTGCCAGCAGCTTAGCTCGGGCAGGGAGCCCTACTGAAGCTTTCTTT. The encoded protein is CASSLARAGSPTEAFF.

This clonotype occurred many times. The genes are TRBV15 and TRBJ1-2, with 10 bases lining up with TRBD1. Germline V gene lookup returns CDR1 LNHNV and CDR2 YYDKDF (reference sequence). The CDR3 spans 17 residues. J gave up 5 bases and V 0 bases, and 9 bases lay outside the gene matches. This CDR3 reads CATSRDQTGGLGYGYTF. The DNA of the CDR3 is TGTGCCACCAGCAGAGATCAGACAGGGGGCCTCGGATATGGCTACACCTTC. The variable domain in full, completed from reference TRBV15 and TRBJ1-2, reads DAMVIQNPRYQVTQFGKPVTLSCSQTLNHNVMYWYQQKSSQAPKLLFHYYDKDFNNEADTPDNFQSRRPNTSFCFLDIRSPGLGDTAMYLCATSRDQTGGLGYGYTFGSGTRLTVV.

In this sample, this clonotype turned up a few times. V is TRBV28 and J is TRBJ1-5; 7 positions match TRBD1. CDR3 length: 15 amino acids. Trimming at V came to 3 bases and at J to 7 bases, leaving 9 bases not matched to a gene. Germline V gives CDR1 MDHEN, CDR2 SYDVKM. The CDR3: CASSFGTAGSQPQHF. The CDR3 nucleotides are TGTGCCAGCAGTTTTGGGACAGCGGGGAGCCAGCCCCAGCATTTT.

This clonotype was detected only a few times. This sequence joins TRBV28 and TRBJ1-2; TRBD1 matches 11 bases. The CDR3 runs 16 residues. CDR1 and CDR2 (germline): MDHEN, SYDVKM. With 6 bases clipped from V and 5 bases from J, the junction kept 11 bases outside the gene matches. CDR3 bases: TGTGCCAGCAGCGGGACAGGGGGAAAGCTATTTTATGGCTACACCTTC. Its translation: CASSGTGGKLFYGYTF.

This clonotype was observed a few times. The chain joins TRBV9 to TRBJ1-1; D not resolved. The ends were cut back, 0 bases at V and 4 bases at J, with 7 bases in the middle. From germline, CDR1 is SGDLS and CDR2 YYNGEE. This CDR3 region has 13 residues. The CDR3 loop is CASSVERGTEAFF. The DNA of the CDR3 is TGTGCCAGCAGCGTAGAAAGAGGCACTGAAGCTTTCTTT.

This clonotype was recorded a few times. The V call is TRBV19, the J call TRBJ1-4; maybe TRBD1 (6 bases). Trimming removed 7 bases at V and 12 bases at J, with 24 bases between. The CDR3 is 15 residues long. Germline V lookup: CDR1 LNHDA, CDR2 SQIVND (reference sequence). CDR3 amino acids: CASTLLGHTSGELFF. The CDR3 DNA sequence: TGTGCCAGTACCCTTCTAGGGCACACCTCAGGGGAACTGTTTTTT.

The table lists this clonotype with a few counts. The rearrangement links TRBV2 to TRBJ2-5, with D uncertain. In germline, CDR1 is SNHLY, CDR2 FYNNEI. The CDR3 has 11 residues. V gave up 3 bases and J gave up 5 bases, with 4 bases separating them. Here the CDR3 DNA reads TGTGCCAGCAGTGATCCCGAGACCCAGTACTTC. Its protein is CASSDPETQYF.

This clonotype appeared many times. The V and J genes are TRBV4-1 and TRBJ2-7; 11 positions agree with TRBD1. Germline V gives CDR1 MGHRA, CDR2 YSYEKL. CDR3 length equals 15 residues. Trimming cost V 3 bases and J 4 bases; bases outside gene matches: 5. The CDR3 here is CASSHGGTGGYEQYF. Written as DNA, the CDR3 is TGCGCCAGCAGCCACGGCGGGACAGGGGGATACGAGCAGTACTTC.

The V call is TRBV20-1, the J call TRBJ2-1; no definite D call. Germline V CDR1 and CDR2: DFQATT, SNEGSKA (reference sequence). The CDR3 contains 12 residues. V lost 1 base and J 9 bases, leaving 10 bases between the germline ends. The CDR3 protein is CSARGPRGEQFF. The CDR3 DNA sequence: TGCAGTGCTAGAGGTCCCCGCGGTGAGCAGTTCTTC.

This clonotype was observed at least ten times. The chain uses TRBV7-8 and TRBJ2-7; D is tentatively TRBD1 or TRBD2 (5 bases each). CDR3 length: 14 amino acids. The V end was cut by 4 bases, the J end by 3 bases, with 13 bases between. The V gene's germline CDR1 is SGHVS and CDR2 FQNEAQ. The CDR3 DNA sequence: TGTGCCAGCAGCTCCGGGACGGCCTACTACGAGCAGTACTTC. Protein product: CASSSGTAYYEQYF.

The rearrangement uses TRBV6-4 and TRBJ1-5; D is perhaps TRBD1 (5 bases). The CDR3 is 13 residues long. Germline CDR1 MRHNA, CDR2 SNTAGT. Trimming took off 4 bases at V and 4 bases at J, with 8 bases between the two ends. The CDR3 DNA follows: TGTGCCAGCAGTGTAGCAGGGAATCAGCCCCAGCATTTT. Translated, it gives CASSVAGNQPQHF.

The chain recombines TRBV5-6 with TRBJ1-1; no clear D. CDR1 is SGHDT, CDR2 YYEEEE, per germline. The CDR3 extends over 15 amino acids. V was cut by 7 bases and J by 5 bases, with 21 bases left in between. The DNA for the CDR3 is TGTGCCAGCGATTATGGGGTTGGGGTCGGAACTGAAGCTTTCTTT. Its translation is CASDYGVGVGTEAFF. Supplemented by reference TRBV5-6 and TRBJ1-1, the full variable domain reads DAGVTQSPTHLIKTRGQQVTLRCSPKSGHDTVSWYQQALGQGPQFIFQYYEEEERQRGNFPDRFSGHQFPNYSSELNVNALLLGDSALYLCASDYGVGVGTEAFFGQGTRLTVV.

The chain couples TRBV25-1 to TRBJ1-5; no clear D. The V gene lost 2 bases and the J gene lost 2 bases, with 13 bases spanning the gap. The CDR3 loop spans 16 amino acids. The germline V gene has CDR1 MGHDK and CDR2 SYGVNS. CDR3 sequence: CASSETTATGNQPQHF. DNA for the CDR3: TGTGCCAGCAGTGAAACTACCGCGACGGGCAATCAGCCCCAGCATTTT.

The sample holds one count of this clonotype. The CDR3 here is CANTTGFLGYEQYF. As DNA, the CDR3 is TGTGCCAACACTACGGGATTCCTAGGCTACGAGCAGTACTTC. The chain links TRBV19 to TRBJ2-7; D perhaps matches TRBD2 (5 bases). Per germline, CDR1 LNHDA and CDR2 SQIVND (reference sequence). V lost 10 bases, J lost 3 bases, and 19 bases lay in between. The CDR3 totals 14 residues.

This clonotype has only one observation. A much larger clonotype is one base distant, so this may be a read error. The genes are TRBV29-1 and TRBJ1-1; D gene ambiguous. CDR3 length: 11 amino acids. CDR1 is SQVTM and CDR2 is ANQGSEA in the germline V gene. The V end lost 5 bases, the J end lost 4 bases, and 8 bases lay between the germline ends. The CDR3 spells CSVFLPTEAFF. CDR3 DNA: TGCAGCGTTTTCTTGCCCACTGAAGCTTTCTTT.

This clonotype was recorded many times. V gene TRBV7-6 combines with J gene TRBJ2-3; D remains unclear. V lost 1 base and J 4 bases, leaving 9 bases between the germline ends. This CDR3 is 14 amino acids long. The germline V gene encodes CDR1 SGHVS and CDR2 FNYEAQ. CDR3 residues: CASSLEYRADTQYF. CDR3 DNA: TGTGCCAGCAGCTTAGAATACCGAGCAGATACGCAGTATTTT.

Concerning this clonotype: A much bigger clone sits one base away, suggesting this may be a read error. The V call is TRBV7-8, the J call TRBJ1-1; D unresolved. CDR3 length: 13 residues. Germline V gene sequence: CDR1 SGHVS, CDR2 FQNEAQ. V was cut by 1 base and J by 5 bases, with 8 bases left in between. In DNA form, the CDR3 reads TGTGCCAGCAGCTTAGTTATGGGGACTGAAGCTTTCTTT. Translation: CASSLVMGTEAFF. The variable domain in full, with the rest retrieved from reference TRBV7-8 and TRBJ1-1, is GAGVSQSPRYKVAKRGQDVALRCDPISGHVSLFWYQQALGQGPEFLTYFQNEAQLDKSGLPSDRFFAERPEGSVSTLKIQRTQQEDSAVYLCASSLVMGTEAFFGQGTRLTVV.

This clonotype was observed a few times. This chain links TRBV6-5 with TRBJ1-1, with a weak D call TRBD1 (5 bases). V shed 4 bases and J shed 4 bases, with 13 bases lying between them. Germline CDR1 is MNHEY and CDR2 is SVGAGI. The CDR3 loop spans 14 amino acids. The CDR3: CASSSGGVATEAFF. In DNA, the CDR3 is TGTGCCAGCAGTTCTGGGGGGGTCGCCACTGAAGCTTTCTTT.